The 19 T cell receptor beta chains given below trace back to one sample, sequenced in a study of blood T cell repertoires in COVID-19. Clones were sequenced by immunoSEQ multiplex PCR, and TCRdb holds only the in-frame ones, with some missing. The sample has 20,000 to 30,000 clones, 92% seen once; the top ten hold around 2%. Sequenced sample: peripheral blood. The receptors were sampled from a human donor in a cohort sampled during active COVID-19.

The chain carries TRBV6-5 and TRBJ1-2; D is uncertain. Trimming cost V 7 bases and J 5 bases, with 17 bases left between them. There are 14 residues in the CDR3. From germline, CDR1 is MNHEY and CDR2 SVGAGI. CDR3 sequence: CASTPSWQAYGYTF. CDR3 nucleotides: TGTGCCAGCACCCCATCTTGGCAGGCTTATGGCTACACCTTC.

This chain links TRBV6-1 with TRBJ2-4; 11 bases agree with TRBD1. V dropped 3 bases and J dropped 3; count of bases not matched to a gene: 13. The germline V gene encodes CDR1 MNHNS and CDR2 SASEGT. CDR3 length: 19 residues. The CDR3 here is CASSDVGQGDRLGKNIQYF. In DNA, the CDR3 is TGTGCCAGCAGTGATGTGGGACAGGGGGATCGCTTGGGCAAAAACATTCAGTACTTC.

As regards this clone: Germline and junction disagree at one end, which may indicate a read error. The chain combines TRBV7-7 with TRBJ2-7; D is perhaps TRBD1 (6 bases). Germline V gives CDR1 SSHAT, CDR2 FNYEAQ (reference sequence). CDR3 length: 14 residues. This CDR3 is CASSPLSTGYEQYF. As DNA, the CDR3 is TGTGCTAGCAGCCCTCTTTCGACAGGCTACGAGCAGTACTTC.

V usage is TRBV2 and J usage is TRBJ1-1; D is ambiguous. This CDR3 region has 17 residues. Trimming took 2 bases from V and 1 from J, leaving 17 bases between them. The germline CDR1 and CDR2 sequences are SNHLY and FYNNEI. For the CDR3, the DNA is TGTGCCAGCAGTGAAACCGGATGGCAGGTTCGGAACACTGAAGCTTTCTTT. This codes for CASSETGWQVRNTEAFF. The complete variable domain, with remaining parts taken from reference TRBV2 and TRBJ1-1, reads EPEVTQTPSHQVTQMGQEVILRCVPISNHLYFYWYRQILGQKVEFLVSFYNNEISEKSEIFDDQFSVERPDGSNFTLKIRSTKLEDSAMYFCASSETGWQVRNTEAFFGQGTRLTVV.

The chain is built from TRBV4-2 and TRBJ2-1; TRBD2 matches at 13 bases. The CDR3 runs 18 residues. Germline V lookup: CDR1 LGHNA, CDR2 YNFKEQ. Losses at the gene ends were 0 bases for V and 7 bases for J; bases not matched to a gene: 9. DNA of the CDR3: TGTGCCAGCAGCCAAGAGGGGACTAGCGGGGCTTACGGGAATGAGCAGTTCTTC. Translation gives CASSQEGTSGAYGNEQFF.

The rearrangement joins TRBV11-2 to TRBJ2-5; maybe TRBD2 (7 bases). V was cut by 1 base and J by 1 base, with 16 bases left in between. Germline V gives CDR1 SGHAT, CDR2 FQNNGV. The CDR3 length is 17 residues. CDR3 residues: CASSLGVRGASQETQYF. The CDR3 DNA sequence: TGTGCCAGCAGCTTAGGGGTTCGGGGGGCCAGCCAAGAGACCCAGTACTTC.

V is TRBV6-5 and J is TRBJ2-7; 7 bases agree with TRBD1. V shed 5 bases and J 9 bases; nucleotides not matched to a gene: 10. Germline CDR1 MNHEY, CDR2 SVGAGI. This CDR3 contains 13 residues. The DNA of the CDR3 is TGTGCCAGCAGTCTCAAGAACAGGGGCCGGCAGTACTTC. Its translation is CASSLKNRGRQYF.

This chain links TRBV9 with TRBJ2-7; D unclear. CDR1 is SGDLS and CDR2 is YYNGEE in the germline V gene. Trimming cost V 0 bases and J 3 bases, with 22 bases left between them. This CDR3 region has 18 residues. In DNA, the CDR3 is TGTGCCAGCAGCGTAGGAACCGGGTCCACAAAAGTGTACTACGAGCAGTACTTC. It is translated as CASSVGTGSTKVYYEQYF.

The chain couples TRBV5-1 to TRBJ2-2; D is unresolved. CDR1 is SGHRS, CDR2 YFSETQ, per germline. V shed 0 bases and J shed 6 bases, with 9 bases lying between them. The CDR3 length is 14 residues. CDR3: CASSLGYSPGELFF. CDR3 sequence (DNA): TGCGCCAGCAGCTTGGGTTACAGCCCCGGGGAGCTGTTTTTT. Using reference TRBV5-1 and TRBJ2-2 for the parts outside the CDR3, the full variable domain is KAGVTQTPRYLIKTRGQQVTLSCSPISGHRSVSWYQQTPGQGLQFLFEYFSETQRNKGNFPGRFSGRQFSNSRSEMNVSTLELGDSALYLCASSLGYSPGELFFGEGSRLTVL.

V usage is TRBV6-2 or TRBV6-3 and J usage is TRBJ2-7; 10 bases agree with TRBD1. The CDR3 length is 15 residues. Germline CDR1 reads MNHEY; CDR2 reads SVGEGT. J was trimmed by 3 bases and V by 5 bases; bases with no gene match: 7. CDR3 loop: CASSQRTGGIYEQYF. In DNA, the CDR3 is TGTGCCAGCAGTCAGAGGACAGGGGGAATCTACGAGCAGTACTTC.

The chain carries TRBV4-1 and TRBJ2-7; 7 bases fit TRBD2. The ends lost 0 bases at V and 0 bases at J; junction bases unmatched: 8. There are 17 residues in the CDR3. The V gene's germline CDR1 is MGHRA and CDR2 YSYEKL. The CDR3 coding sequence is TGCGCCAGCAGCCAAGAAGAGCGGGGAGGGAGCTCCTACGAGCAGTACTTC. This gives the protein CASSQEERGGSSYEQYF.

J is TRBJ2-2 and V is TRBV11-2, with 11 bases aligning to TRBD2. The CDR3 extends over 16 amino acids. V dropped 6 bases and J dropped 2; count of bases not matched to a gene: 5. Germline V gene data show CDR1 as SGHAT and CDR2 as FQNNGV. DNA of the CDR3: TGTGCCAGCAGTCTACTAGCGGGGGTAAACACCGGGGAGCTGTTTTTT. This encodes CASSLLAGVNTGELFF.

This chain connects TRBV28 to TRBJ1-1, with 11 bases aligning to TRBD1. This CDR3 is 14 amino acids long. Unmatched junction bases numbered 5, after V lost 7 bases and J lost 4 bases. Germline loops: CDR1 MDHEN, CDR2 SYDVKM. The CDR3 loop is CASKSGQGGTEAFF. The CDR3 DNA is TGTGCCAGCAAATCGGGACAGGGGGGCACTGAAGCTTTCTTT. Drawing the rest from reference TRBV28 and TRBJ1-1, the complete variable domain is DVKVTQSSRYLVKRTGEKVFLECVQDMDHENMFWYRQDPGLGLRLIYFSYDVKMKEKGDIPEGYSVSREKKERFSLILESASTNQTSMYLCASKSGQGGTEAFFGQGTRLTVV.

The V and J genes are TRBV3-1 (or the pseudogene TRBV3-2) and TRBJ1-2; tentative D call: TRBD1 (5 bases). Germline CDR1 reads LGHDT; CDR2 reads YNNKEL (reference sequence). The CDR3 contains 14 residues. V was cut by 5 bases and J by 4 bases, with 14 bases left in between. Here the CDR3 reads CASSGNQGGYGYTF. CDR3 in DNA: TGTGCCAGCAGCGGGAACCAGGGTGGCTATGGCTACACCTTC.

This sequence joins TRBV7-2 and TRBJ1-6; perhaps TRBD1 as D (5 bases). The CDR3 totals 17 residues. V lost 5 bases to trimming and J lost 2 bases, with 16 bases between them. The germline CDR1 and CDR2 sequences are SGHTA and FQGNSA. The CDR3 DNA follows: TGTGCCAGCAGCCCCGACGGGGGGTCGCCCTATAATTCACCCCTCCACTTT. Translated: CASSPDGGSPYNSPLHF.

The rearrangement joins TRBV11-2 to TRBJ1-1; no reliable D call. The CDR3 is 16 amino acids. The V gene's germline CDR1 is SGHAT and CDR2 FQNNGV. V lost 5 bases, J lost 0 bases, and 16 bases lay in between. In nucleotides, the CDR3 is TGTGCCAGCAGCCCGACATCCTCCCGGTTGAACACTGAAGCTTTCTTT. Amino acids: CASSPTSSRLNTEAFF.

The chain has TRBV11-3 and TRBJ2-3; D may be TRBD2 (6 bases). Trimming left V 2 bases short and J 0 bases short, with 9 bases between. The CDR3 runs to 15 residues. Germline V gene lookup returns CDR1 SGHNT and CDR2 YENEEA. In nucleotides, the CDR3 is TGTGCCAGCAGCTTACGGCGGGGAAGCACAGATACGCAGTATTTT. Protein: CASSLRRGSTDTQYF.

The chain joins TRBV19 to TRBJ2-7, with D tentatively TRBD1 (5 bases). Germline V gene data show CDR1 as LNHDA and CDR2 as SQIVND (reference sequence). V shed 3 bases and J shed 7 bases, with 13 bases lying between them. The CDR3 runs to 13 residues. The CDR3 region is CASSIGAPLEQYF. CDR3 nucleotides: TGTGCCAGTAGTATTGGGGCTCCCCTGGAGCAGTACTTC.

The chain uses TRBV30 and TRBJ1-6; D uncertain. The CDR3 loop spans 16 amino acids. The V gene lost 0 bases and the J gene lost 4 bases, with 13 bases spanning the gap. Germline V gives CDR1 GTSNPN, CDR2 SVGIG (reference sequence). In DNA form, the CDR3 reads TGTGCCTGGAGTGTACTCGGCGGAACATATAATTCACCCCTCCACTTT. This gives the protein CAWSVLGGTYNSPLHF.